This T cell receptor (beta chain) is drawn from a study of cytomegalovirus exposure and HLA in healthy donors. 13 Jbeta primers and 60 Vbeta primers were used for the PCR. The repertoire was sequenced with immunoSEQ multiplex PCR; TCRdb's copy has only in-frame clones and lacks some. The table has some 120,000 clones, about 81% seen once. Trimming removed 2 bases at V and 10 bases at J, with 17 bases between. The CDR3 length is 14 residues. CDR1 and CDR2 from the germline V gene are LGHNA and YNFKEQ. Donors likely had unrecorded immune exposures despite being nominally healthy when sampled. This clonotype originated in a woman in her thirties in good health and CMV-seronegative. The sequencing input was PBMCs. The gene calls are TRBV4-2 and TRBJ1-1, with D possibly matching TRBD1 (5 bases). The CDR3, as DNA: TGTGCCAGCAGCCAACCACAGGCCGCGGGGGGAGCTTTCTTT. Protein: CASSQPQAAGGAFF.